This T cell receptor beta chain was sequenced in a study of identical twins. Study results and limitations: Invariant T cells like MAIT and iNKT could partly confound the zero-insertion analyses.

Comments on this clonotype: Its antigen is not identified.

The germline V and J ends were trimmed by 4 bases and 3 bases, with 10 bases remaining between them. Looked up from germline, CDR1 is MNHNY and CDR2 is SVGAGI (reference sequence). This CDR3 has 13 amino acids. Template switching (which added a universal primer site) was used, and cDNA carried unique molecular identifiers. TCRdb recomputed calls from the 5' RACE reads with MiXCR, one row per CDR3 protein. The table includes roughly 690,000 distinct CDR3 sequences, 5.5% to 6.5% detected once. The sequence was obtained from a man younger than 30 in good health. The source material was naive T cells sorted from blood. The V and J genes are TRBV6-6 and TRBJ2-7; either TRBD1 or TRBD2 may fit D (5 bases each). CDR3 DNA: TGTGCCAGCAGTTCGACAGACTACTACGAGCAGTACTTC. Translated: CASSSTDYYEQYF.